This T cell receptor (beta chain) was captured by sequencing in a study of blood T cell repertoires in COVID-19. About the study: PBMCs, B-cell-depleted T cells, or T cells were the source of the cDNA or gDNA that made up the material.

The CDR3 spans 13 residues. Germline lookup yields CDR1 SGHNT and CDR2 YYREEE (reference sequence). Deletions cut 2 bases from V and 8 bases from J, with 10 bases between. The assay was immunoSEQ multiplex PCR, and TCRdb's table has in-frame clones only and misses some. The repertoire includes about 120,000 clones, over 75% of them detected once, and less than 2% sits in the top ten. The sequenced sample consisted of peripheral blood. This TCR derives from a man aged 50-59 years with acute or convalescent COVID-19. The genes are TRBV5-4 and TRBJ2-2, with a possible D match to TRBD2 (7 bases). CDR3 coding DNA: TGTGCCAGCAGCTTAGGGGGGGCAGGGGAGCTGTTTTTT. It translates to CASSLGGAGELFF.